These 23 T cell receptor beta chains were all obtained from the same sample, sequenced in a study of persistence of HIV-infected CD4 T cells. The stimulus was an HIV-1 Gag 15-mer peptide pool, about 1 ug/peptide/mL. Memory cells lacking CD40L and CD69 with high CD45RO were sorted. The libraries were made with immunoSEQ version 4 in survey mode. Clones were sequenced by immunoSEQ multiplex PCR, and TCRdb holds only the in-frame ones, with some missing. Among some 39,000 clones, approximately 85% were seen once, and the ten largest hold 0.9% to 1%. No cognate antigen is known for these TCRs. This specimen was cultured CD4+ T cells from PBMCs, taken from a patient who received antiretroviral therapy. The receptors derive from an adult with HIV. The donor label of this sample is uncertain.

This clone occurred once. The genes are TRBV7-2 and TRBJ2-7, with TRBD2 identical over 9 bases. Germline assignment: CDR1 SGHTA and CDR2 FQGNSA. V lost 1 base, J lost 5 bases, and 6 bases stayed unmatched. The CDR3 runs 15 residues. The CDR3 bases are TGTGCCAGCAGCTTAGTGGGCGGGGGGGCCCACGAGCAGTACTTC. Encoded protein: CASSLVGGGAHEQYF. Together with reference TRBV7-2 and TRBJ2-7, the CDR3 gives the full variable domain: GAGVSQSPSNKVTEKGKDVELRCDPISGHTALYWYRQSLGQGLEFLIYFQGNSAPDKSGLPSDRFSAERTGGSVSTLTIQRTQQEDSAVYLCASSLVGGGAHEQYFGPGTRLTVT.

This clone is categorized as medium-sized. Other nucleotide sequences from this sample produce the same CDR3. The V call is TRBV3-1 (or the pseudogene TRBV3-2), the J call TRBJ1-1; D gene unclear. This CDR3 is 14 amino acids long. V was cut by 4 bases and J by 3 bases, with 12 bases left in between. CDR1 and CDR2 from the germline V gene are LGHDT and YNNKEL (reference sequence). As DNA, the CDR3 is TGTGCCAGCAGCCGGGGAGACCGGGACACTGAAGCTTTCTTT. Amino acid sequence: CASSRGDRDTEAFF.

J is TRBJ2-1 and V is TRBV6-2 or TRBV6-3, with D unresolved. This CDR3 is 16 amino acids long. V lost 4 bases and J lost 7, with 20 bases in between. Germline-derived CDR1 and CDR2 are MNHEY and SVGEGT. Here the CDR3 DNA reads TGTGCCAGCAGTTTAGGCAGGTCAAACACCGGGAATGAGCAGTTCTTC. Translation: CASSLGRSNTGNEQFF.

The V call is TRBV5-1, the J call TRBJ1-2, with D possibly matching TRBD1 (6 bases). Germline V gene sequence: CDR1 SGHRS, CDR2 YFSETQ. The CDR3 has 14 residues. V gave up 2 bases and J gave up 4 bases, with 12 bases separating them. For the CDR3, the DNA is TGCGCCAGCAGCTTACCGACAGGCGGCTATGGCTACACCTTC. Amino acids: CASSLPTGGYGYTF.

The chain uses TRBV9 and TRBJ1-2; 12 bases map to TRBD1. The trim removed 0 bases at V and 6 bases at J, leaving 6 bases unmatched. Per the germline V gene, CDR1 is SGDLS and CDR2 is YYNGEE. The CDR3 totals 16 residues. This chain's CDR3 is CASSVVTGTGGDGYTF. CDR3 nucleotide sequence: TGTGCCAGCAGCGTAGTAACGGGGACAGGGGGCGATGGCTACACCTTC.

The sample holds a few counts of this clone. The CDR3 loop reads CASSEVGRLSGNTIYF. CDR3 bases: TGTGCCAGCAGTGAAGTTGGGCGGCTCTCTGGAAACACCATATATTTT. The gene calls are TRBV6-1 and TRBJ1-3; no definite D call. CDR1 MNHNS and CDR2 SASEGT come from the germline V gene. Trimming removed 1 base from V and 0 bases from J, with 10 bases in between. CDR3 size: 16 residues.

In nucleotides, the CDR3 is TGTGCCAGCAGCTTAAGACGGGGGGCAGATACGCAGTATTTT. This gives the protein CASSLRRGADTQYF. The genes are TRBV7-3 and TRBJ2-3, with TRBD2 matching 7 bases. The germline CDR1 and CDR2 sequences are SGHTA and FQGTGA. With 1 base clipped from V and 4 bases from J, the junction kept 2 bases outside the gene matches. There are 14 residues in the CDR3. Supplemented by reference TRBV7-3 and TRBJ2-3, the full variable domain reads GAGVSQTPSNKVTEKGKYVELRCDPISGHTALYWYRQSLGQGPEFLIYFQGTGAADDSGLPNDRFFAVRPEGSVSTLKIQRTERGDSAVYLCASSLRRGADTQYFGPGTRLTVL.

The rearrangement uses TRBV24-1 and TRBJ1-5; maybe TRBD1 (5 bases). V lost 7 bases to trimming and J lost 1 base, with 13 bases between them. The CDR3 extends over 15 amino acids. Per germline, CDR1 KGHDR and CDR2 SFDVKD. CDR3 in DNA: TGTGCCACCAGAGAGGGGAAGATGAGCAATCAGCCCCAGCATTTT. Its protein product is CATREGKMSNQPQHF.

In nucleotides, the CDR3 is TGTGCCAGCAGCTTTGGAGGGGAGTCCTATGGCTACACCTTC. Translation: CASSFGGESYGYTF. This chain connects TRBV7-9 to TRBJ1-2; a weak D match, TRBD1 (5 bases). The CDR3 totals 14 residues. With 3 bases removed from V and 4 bases from J, the gap between germline ends came to 12 bases. Germline V gene sequence: CDR1 SEHNR, CDR2 FQNEAQ (reference sequence).

The chain couples TRBV20-1 to TRBJ2-5; D is ambiguous. The CDR3 is 12 residues long. Trimming took 3 bases from V and 2 from J, leaving 7 bases between them. Germline-derived CDR1 and CDR2 are DFQATT and SNEGSKA (reference sequence). Here the CDR3 DNA reads TGCAGTGCTAGTTACGGGCAAGAGACCCAGTACTTC. The encoded protein is CSASYGQETQYF.

This chain uses TRBV18 with TRBJ2-3; D might be TRBD1 or TRBD2, each matching 5 bases. Germline assignment: CDR1 KGHSH and CDR2 LQKENI. V lost 4 bases to trimming and J lost 6 bases, with 17 bases between them. The CDR3 is made up of 15 amino acids. CDR3 DNA sequence: TGTGCCAGCTCACGAGAGGGGACCACTGCGGATACGCAGTATTTT. As protein: CASSREGTTADTQYF.

Only one count was recorded for this clone. For the CDR3, the DNA is TGTGCCAGCATGGCGGATCCACTCTCTGGGGCCAACGTCCTGACTTTC. Translated: CASMADPLSGANVLTF. The chain recombines TRBV2 with TRBJ2-6; no clear D gene. Per the germline V gene, CDR1 is SNHLY and CDR2 is FYNNEI. Trimming left V 7 bases short and J 0 bases short, with 13 bases between. The CDR3 has 16 amino acids.

This clone appeared a few times. The V gene is TRBV19, the J gene TRBJ1-1, with unresolved D. The V end was cut by 6 bases, the J end by 0 bases, with 8 bases between. This CDR3 contains 13 residues. The germline V gene has CDR1 LNHDA and CDR2 SQIVND (reference sequence). The CDR3 bases are TGTGCCAGTAGCCCCCAGTTGAACACTGAAGCTTTCTTT. This gives the protein CASSPQLNTEAFF.

The chain is built from TRBV7-3 and TRBJ2-1; TRBD2 agrees at 7 bases. CDR1 and CDR2 from the germline V gene are SGHTA and FQGTGA. The CDR3 covers 14 residues. Trimming cost V 3 bases and J 6 bases; bases outside gene matches: 5. The CDR3 region is CASSFTGGGNEQFF. CDR3 sequence (DNA): TGTGCCAGCAGCTTCACGGGGGGAGGCAATGAGCAGTTCTTC.

The chain couples TRBV5-6 to TRBJ1-3; no definite D call. V lost 0 bases and J lost 6, with 10 bases in between. This CDR3 contains 14 residues. Looked up from germline, CDR1 is SGHDT and CDR2 is YYEEEE. The CDR3 region has the DNA TGTGCCAGCAGCTTGGAGGGTTATGTAAACACCATATATTTT. Amino acid sequence: CASSLEGYVNTIYF. Based on the CDR3 plus reference TRBV5-6 and TRBJ1-3, the full variable domain is DAGVTQSPTHLIKTRGQQVTLRCSPKSGHDTVSWYQQALGQGPQFIFQYYEEEERQRGNFPDRFSGHQFPNYSSELNVNALLLGDSALYLCASSLEGYVNTIYFGEGSWLTVV.

This chain joins TRBV7-8 and TRBJ2-5; 8 bases are shared with TRBD2. Germline V gene sequence: CDR1 SGHVS, CDR2 FQNEAQ. This CDR3 contains 15 residues. V shed 1 base, J shed 5 bases, and the junction held 6 bases outside the gene matches. CDR3 sequence (DNA): TGTGCCAGCAGCTTAGTTAGCGGGGTCTTGGAGACCCAGTACTTC. Translation gives CASSLVSGVLETQYF.

J is TRBJ2-3 and V is TRBV2, with 8 bases identical to TRBD2. This CDR3 contains 15 residues. The J segment lost 4 bases and the V segment lost 5 bases, leaving 8 bases of the junction unmatched. From germline, CDR1 is SNHLY and CDR2 FYNNEI. CDR3 sequence: CASSFTGTRADTQYF. The DNA of the CDR3 is TGTGCCAGCAGTTTTACCGGGACTAGGGCAGATACGCAGTATTTT.

The chain joins TRBV5-1 to TRBJ2-1; the match to TRBD1 covers 8 bases. The CDR3 contains 15 residues. V was clipped by 5 bases and J by 6 bases; unmatched bases: 10. CDR1 is SGHRS, CDR2 YFSETQ, per germline. The chain's CDR3 is CASRVGTGSGNEQFF. The CDR3, as DNA: TGCGCCAGCAGGGTAGGGACAGGCTCGGGCAATGAGCAGTTCTTC.

The chain combines TRBV7-9 with TRBJ1-2, with TRBD1 matching 8 bases. The J segment lost 5 bases and the V segment lost 3 bases, leaving 5 bases of the junction unmatched. The V gene's germline CDR1 is SEHNR and CDR2 FQNEAQ (reference sequence). The CDR3 spans 14 residues. CDR3 protein: CASSFPGQGYGYTF. The CDR3 nucleotides read TGTGCCAGCAGCTTCCCTGGACAGGGATATGGCTACACCTTC.

CDR3 protein: CASSGGTGETQYF. Here the CDR3 DNA reads TGCGCCAGCAGCGGCGGGACCGGGGAGACCCAGTACTTC. This chain uses TRBV5-1 with TRBJ2-5; TRBD2 might be the D (6 bases). CDR3 length equals 13 residues. Trimming stripped 4 bases from V and 5 bases from J, with 12 bases between. Germline V lookup: CDR1 SGHRS, CDR2 YFSETQ.

The chain recombines TRBV10-1 with TRBJ1-1; D uncertain. V was cut by 4 bases and J by 1 base, with 10 bases left in between. CDR3 length: 14 residues. Germline V gene lookup returns CDR1 WNHNN and CDR2 SYGVQD (reference sequence). In DNA, the CDR3 is TGCGCCAGCAGTGCCTCGGGAGGGAACACTGAAGCTTTCTTT. Translation gives CASSASGGNTEAFF.

J is TRBJ1-2 and V is TRBV7-2; D is uncertain. The CDR3 loop spans 13 amino acids. CDR1 and CDR2 from the germline V gene are SGHTA and FQGNSA. V was trimmed by 0 bases and J by 8 bases, leaving 10 bases between them. DNA for the CDR3: TGTGCCAGCAGCTTAGCGCGCGGTATGGGCTACACCTTC. It is translated as CASSLARGMGYTF.

The rearrangement links TRBV9 to TRBJ1-3, with a possible D match to TRBD1 (5 bases). Germline CDR1 reads SGDLS; CDR2 reads YYNGEE. V was pared by 4 bases and J by 1 base, with 18 bases between. The CDR3 loop spans 17 amino acids. The CDR3 region is CASSPHLGGGSGNTIYF. Written as DNA, the CDR3 is TGTGCCAGCAGCCCGCATTTGGGGGGGGGTTCTGGAAACACCATATATTTT.